The present T cell receptor (beta chain) was sequenced within a study of cytomegalovirus exposure and HLA in healthy donors. This table comes from immunoSEQ multiplex PCR, and its TCRdb copy is limited to in-frame clones, with some not included. The top ten hold under 3.5% of the sample, which has 190,000 or so clones, approximately 84% seen once. This CDR3 is built from 15 residues. V was trimmed by 1 base and J by 5 bases, leaving 11 bases between them. From germline, CDR1 is SGHTA and CDR2 FQGNSA. The rearrangement links TRBV7-2 to TRBJ1-4; unclear D gene. The TCR was taken from a woman younger than 30 in good health and CMV-seropositive. What was sequenced was PBMCs. The CDR3 DNA is TGTGCCAGCAGCTTAGTGGGCAGAAACAATGAAAAACTGTTTTTT. Translation: CASSLVGRNNEKLFF.